A single sample is the source of the 16 T cell receptor beta chains below, sequenced in a study of breast tumors, draining lymph nodes, adjacent tissues. Each CDR3 protein gets one entry after TCRdb re-called the multiplex PCR reads with MiXCR. The table shows 10,000 to 15,000 distinct CDR3 sequences, with roughly 72% occurring only once. The sequenced material came from tumor-adjacent breast tissue. These receptors were taken from a female donor with breast cancer. Some clones in this sample may be carry-over from other donors' samples.

This chain uses TRBV20-1 with TRBJ2-3; 10 nucleotides align to TRBD2. The germline V gene encodes CDR1 DFQATT and CDR2 SNEGSKA (reference sequence). With 4 bases clipped from V and 5 bases from J, the junction kept 15 bases outside the gene matches. The CDR3 extends over 17 amino acids. This CDR3 reads CSAKREATSGLGDTQYF. For the CDR3, the DNA is TGCAGTGCTAAAAGGGAAGCGACTAGCGGGTTGGGAGATACGCAGTATTTT.

This clonotype came up a few times. The rearrangement links TRBV15 to TRBJ1-1; D is unresolved. The V and J ends lost 2 bases and 0 bases respectively, with 10 bases between them. Germline V lookup: CDR1 LNHNV, CDR2 YYDKDF (reference sequence). The CDR3 length is 15 residues. The CDR3 DNA follows: TGTGCCACCAGCAGACCACGGGCCGTGAACACTGAAGCTTTCTTT. Protein product: CATSRPRAVNTEAFF.

The V call is TRBV6-2 or TRBV6-3, the J call TRBJ2-3; D not certain. The CDR3 is made up of 16 amino acids. The germline gives CDR1 MNHEY, CDR2 SVGEGT. The V end lost 4 bases, the J end lost 0 bases, and 14 bases lay between the germline ends. As DNA, the CDR3 is TGTGCCAGCAGTTCCCGGTTGACACTTAGCACAGATACGCAGTATTTT. Encoded protein: CASSSRLTLSTDTQYF.

This clonotype was recorded only once. The V and J genes are TRBV7-2 and TRBJ2-3, with D hard to call. The CDR3 length is 15 residues. The germline V gene encodes CDR1 SGHTA and CDR2 FQGNSA. With 3 bases removed from V and 0 bases from J, the gap between germline ends came to 10 bases. As DNA, the CDR3 is TGTGCCAGCAGCTTTGGCAGACCTAGCACAGATACGCAGTATTTT. This sequence encodes CASSFGRPSTDTQYF.

The chain has TRBV10-1 and TRBJ2-2; 7 nucleotides align to TRBD2. Germline V gene lookup returns CDR1 WNHNN and CDR2 SYGVQD (reference sequence). CDR3 length: 17 residues. J gave up 0 bases and V 5 bases, and 9 bases lay outside the gene matches. As DNA, the CDR3 is TGCGCCAGCAGTATAGCTAGCGGTAACGCGAACACCGGGGAGCTGTTTTTT. It codes for CASSIASGNANTGELFF.

The CDR3 region has the DNA TGTGCCAGCGGTGCCCGGGACAGGGATAATTCACCCCTCCACTTT. Translation gives CASGARDRDNSPLHF. The chain is built from TRBV7-8 and TRBJ1-6; 9 bases agree with TRBD1. This CDR3 contains 15 residues. V trimming: 8 bases; J trimming: 5 bases; junction bases outside the gene matches: 7. Per germline, CDR1 SGHVS and CDR2 FQNEAQ.

This sequence joins TRBV10-2 and TRBJ2-7, with no clear D. Trimming pared 8 bases from V and 0 bases from J, leaving 5 bases between. This CDR3 has 11 amino acids. Germline V CDR1 and CDR2: WSHSY, SAAADI. Written as DNA, the CDR3 is TGCGCCAGCGGCCCCTCCTACGAGCAGTACTTC. Translated: CASGPSYEQYF.

V is TRBV20-1 and J is TRBJ2-1; no definite D call. Germline V lookup: CDR1 DFQATT, CDR2 SNEGSKA (reference sequence). The V end lost 7 bases, the J end lost 0 bases, and 10 bases lay between the germline ends. The CDR3 consists of 13 residues. The CDR3 region is CSGPRSSYNEQFF. CDR3 in DNA: TGCAGTGGGCCGCGAAGCTCCTACAATGAGCAGTTCTTC.

This clonotype occurred many times. This chain connects TRBV18 to TRBJ2-3; possibly TRBD2 for D (5 bases). The V gene's germline CDR1 is KGHSH and CDR2 LQKENI. Trimming pared 5 bases from V and 1 base from J, leaving 13 bases between. The CDR3 has 15 amino acids. CDR3 coding DNA: TGTGCCAGCTCAAAAGAGGGCTGGGGCACAGATACGCAGTATTTT. As protein: CASSKEGWGTDTQYF.

In this sample, this clonotype turned up many times. The chain is built from TRBV6-6 and TRBJ2-4, with D perhaps given as TRBD1 or TRBD2 (6 bases each). The CDR3 is 15 residues long. Germline V gene data show CDR1 as MNHNY and CDR2 as SVGAGI (reference sequence). Trimming took off 6 bases at V and 3 bases at J, with 15 bases between the two ends. The CDR3: CASSPRGDGKNIQYF. The CDR3 DNA reads as TGTGCCAGCAGCCCAAGGGGGGATGGCAAAAACATTCAGTACTTC.

V is TRBV7-8 and J is TRBJ2-1; 7 positions match TRBD1. With V trimmed by 6 bases and J by 7 bases, 6 bases remained unmatched. This CDR3 spans 13 amino acids. Germline CDR1 and CDR2: SGHVS and FQNEAQ. The CDR3: CASSSSRGNEQFF. CDR3 in DNA: TGTGCCAGCAGTTCATCCAGGGGGAATGAGCAGTTCTTC.

By share, this clonotype counts as medium-sized (0.01 to 0.1%). The chain links TRBV7-8 to TRBJ2-1; 16 bases are a match to TRBD2. The CDR3 runs to 21 residues. Germline V gene lookup returns CDR1 SGHVS and CDR2 FQNEAQ. The junction had 24 bases not matched to a gene; V was cut back by 8 bases and J by 8 bases. For the CDR3, the DNA is TGTGCCAGCGCTCACAGACCCGGGACTAGCGGGAGGGGAGGGTATGAATATGAGCAGTTCTTC. Translating it yields CASAHRPGTSGRGGYEYEQFF.

The CDR3 DNA reads TGCGCCAGCAGCCAAGATTCCAGGGCCACCGGGGAGCTGTTTTTT. Translation gives CASSQDSRATGELFF. The chain joins TRBV4-1 to TRBJ2-2; possible D gene TRBD1, 5 bases. Germline assignment: CDR1 MGHRA and CDR2 YSYEKL. CDR3 length: 15 residues. V gave up 0 bases and J gave up 4 bases, with 9 bases separating them.

This chain uses TRBV6-6 with TRBJ2-2, with D possibly being TRBD2 (6 bases). The V gene's germline CDR1 is MNHNY and CDR2 SVGAGI (reference sequence). The V and J ends lost 6 bases and 7 bases respectively, with 12 bases between them. This CDR3 is built from 13 residues. CDR3 sequence: CASREGWGGELFF. The CDR3 bases are TGTGCCAGCAGGGAGGGGTGGGGCGGGGAGCTGTTTTTT.

The chain recombines TRBV12-3 or TRBV12-4 with TRBJ2-7; 7 bases are a match to TRBD1. This CDR3 has 13 amino acids. The junction had 7 bases not matched to a gene; V was cut back by 5 bases and J by 6 bases. CDR3: CASSPGTAVEQYF. Here the CDR3 DNA reads TGTGCCAGCAGTCCCGGGACAGCCGTCGAGCAGTACTTC.

The chain uses TRBV10-3 and TRBJ1-5; maybe TRBD1 (5 bases). CDR1 and CDR2 (germline): ENHRY, SYGVKD. The CDR3 extends over 13 amino acids. Trimming took off 7 bases at V and 5 bases at J, with 12 bases between the two ends. The CDR3 here is CAITRQLDQPQHF. The CDR3 DNA reads TGTGCCATCACCCGACAGTTGGATCAGCCCCAGCATTTT.